The T cell receptor beta chain under discussion was sequenced for a study of graft-versus-host responses after intestinal transplantation. Whole-study context: Each recipient received anti-thymocyte globulin induction, then tacrolimus and steroids for three to four years. Study results and caveats: Recipient marrow held GvH clones, some first seen in ileum or blood. Peak levels of circulating GvH clones tracked with early post-transplant HvG declines. Graft-donor T cell macrochimerism in patients accompanied high graft-versus-host to host-versus-graft clonal ratios in allografts.

For this clone: Its antigen is undetermined.

Profiling relied on immunoSEQ multiplex PCR, and the TCRdb table lists in-frame clones only, not all of them. Counted here are just under 65,000 clones, approximately 91% occurring once; the ten biggest clones make up 1.5% to 2%. Germline CDR1 is SQVTM and CDR2 is ANQGSEA. V shed 6 bases and J 3 bases; nucleotides not matched to a gene: 9. This CDR3 spans 14 amino acids. This rearrangement joins TRBV29-1 to TRBJ2-7, with 9 bases matching TRBD2. The receptor was isolated from a human donor who was the organ donor for an intestinal transplant. The source was unstimulated CD8+ T cells sorted from spleen or lymph node cells, collected before transplant. The CDR3: CSVDSGGGYYEQYF. Written as DNA, the CDR3 is TGCAGCGTGGATAGCGGGGGAGGTTACTACGAGCAGTACTTC.